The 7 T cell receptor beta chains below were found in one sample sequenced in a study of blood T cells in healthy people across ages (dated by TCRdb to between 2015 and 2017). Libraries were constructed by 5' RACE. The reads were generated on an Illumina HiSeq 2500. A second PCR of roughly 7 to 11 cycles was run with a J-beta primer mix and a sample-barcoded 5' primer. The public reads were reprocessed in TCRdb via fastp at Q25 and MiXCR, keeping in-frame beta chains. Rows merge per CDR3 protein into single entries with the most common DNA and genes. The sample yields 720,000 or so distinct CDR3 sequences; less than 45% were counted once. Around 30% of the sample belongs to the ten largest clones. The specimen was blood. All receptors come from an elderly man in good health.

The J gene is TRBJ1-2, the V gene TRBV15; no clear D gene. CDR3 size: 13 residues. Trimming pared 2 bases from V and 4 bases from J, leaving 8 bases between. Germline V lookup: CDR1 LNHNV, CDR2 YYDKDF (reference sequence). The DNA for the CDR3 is TGTGCCACCAGCAGATCCCCCAGCTATGGCTACACCTTC. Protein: CATSRSPSYGYTF.

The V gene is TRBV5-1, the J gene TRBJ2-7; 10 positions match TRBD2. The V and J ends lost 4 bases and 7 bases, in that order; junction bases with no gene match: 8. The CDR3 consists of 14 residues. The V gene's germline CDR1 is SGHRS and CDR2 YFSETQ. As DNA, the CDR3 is TGCGCCAGCAGCCTCTCAACTAGCGGGAATGAGCAGTACTTC. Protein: CASSLSTSGNEQYF.

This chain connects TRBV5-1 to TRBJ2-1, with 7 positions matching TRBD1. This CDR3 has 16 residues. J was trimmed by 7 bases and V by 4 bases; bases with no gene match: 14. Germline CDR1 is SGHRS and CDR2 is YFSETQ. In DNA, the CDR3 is TGCGCCAGCAGCAGTGTACAGGGGCCGGTGGGTAATGAGCAGTTCTTC. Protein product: CASSSVQGPVGNEQFF.

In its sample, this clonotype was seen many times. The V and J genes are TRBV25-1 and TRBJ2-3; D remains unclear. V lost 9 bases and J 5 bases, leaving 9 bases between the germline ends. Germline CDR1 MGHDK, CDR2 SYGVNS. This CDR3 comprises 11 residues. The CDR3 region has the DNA TGTGCCAGTCAAAGGGTAGATACGCAGTATTTT. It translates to CASQRVDTQYF.

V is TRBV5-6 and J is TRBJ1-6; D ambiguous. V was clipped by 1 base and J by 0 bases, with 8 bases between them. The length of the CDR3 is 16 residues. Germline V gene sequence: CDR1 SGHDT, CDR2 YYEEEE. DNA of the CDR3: TGTGCCAGCAGCTTGAGCGGCAGCTCCTATAATTCACCCCTCCACTTT. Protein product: CASSLSGSSYNSPLHF.

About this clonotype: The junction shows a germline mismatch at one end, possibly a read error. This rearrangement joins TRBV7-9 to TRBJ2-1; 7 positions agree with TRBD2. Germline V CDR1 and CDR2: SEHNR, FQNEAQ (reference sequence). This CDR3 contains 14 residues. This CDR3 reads CASSLNSGLDEQFF. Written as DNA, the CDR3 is TGTGCCAGCAGCTTAAACTCAGGACTAGACGAGCAGTTCTTT.

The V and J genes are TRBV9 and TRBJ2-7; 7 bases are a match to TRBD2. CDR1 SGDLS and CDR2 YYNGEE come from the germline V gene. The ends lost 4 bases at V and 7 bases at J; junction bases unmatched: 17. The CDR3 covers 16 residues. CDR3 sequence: CASSFGPAGIVSEQYF. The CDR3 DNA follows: TGTGCCAGCAGCTTCGGACCAGCGGGGATAGTGAGTGAGCAGTACTTC.